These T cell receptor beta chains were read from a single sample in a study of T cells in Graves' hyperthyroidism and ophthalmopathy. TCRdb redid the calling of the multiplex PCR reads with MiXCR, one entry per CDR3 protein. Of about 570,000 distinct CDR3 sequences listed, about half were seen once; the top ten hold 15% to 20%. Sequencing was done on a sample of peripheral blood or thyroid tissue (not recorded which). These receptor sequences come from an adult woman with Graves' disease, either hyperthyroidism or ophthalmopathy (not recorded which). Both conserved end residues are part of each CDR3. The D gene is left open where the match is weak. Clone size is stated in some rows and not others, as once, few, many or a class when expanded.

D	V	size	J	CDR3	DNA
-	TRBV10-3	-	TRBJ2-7	CAISDETGTYYEQYF	TGTGCCATCAGTGACGAGACAGGGACTTACTACGAGCAGTACTTC
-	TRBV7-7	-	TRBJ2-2	CASSFGHNTGELFF	TGTGCTAGCAGCTTTGGGCACAACACCGGGGAGCTGTTTTTT
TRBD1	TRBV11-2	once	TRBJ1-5	CASSLGQGGQLNNQPQHF	TGTGCCAGCAGCTTAGGCCAAGGGGGACAGCTCAACAATCAGCCCCAGCATTTT
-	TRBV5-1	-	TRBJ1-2	CASSYEDRPNGYTF	TGCGCCAGCAGCTACGAGGACCGACCAAATGGCTACACCTTC
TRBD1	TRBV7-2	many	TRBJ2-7	CASSRGQGSDEQYF	TGTGCCAGCAGCCGCGGACAGGGTAGCGACGAGCAGTACTTC
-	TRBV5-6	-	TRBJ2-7	CATEKPQGYEQYF	TGTGCCACCGAGAAACCACAGGGCTACGAGCAGTACTTC
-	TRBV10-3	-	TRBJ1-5	CAIGPQGNSNQPQHF	TGTGCCATCGGGCCTCAAGGGAATAGCAATCAGCCCCAGCATTTT
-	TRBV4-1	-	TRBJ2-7	CASSRVRADEQYF	TGCGCCAGCAGCCGAGTCAGGGCCGACGAGCAGTACTTC
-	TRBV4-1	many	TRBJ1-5	CASSQDRGARQPQHF	TGCGCCAGCAGCCAAGATCGAGGGGCACGACAGCCCCAGCATTTT
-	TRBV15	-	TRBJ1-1	CATSRDTRLYTEAFF	TGTGCCACCAGCAGAGATACCAGACTTTACACTGAAGCTTTCTTT
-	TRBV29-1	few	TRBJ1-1	CSVDSAEMNTEAFF	TGCAGCGTTGATAGCGCAGAGATGAACACTGAAGCTTTCTTT
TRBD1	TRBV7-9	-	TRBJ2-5	CASSQSGTVHTAETQYF	TGCGCCAGCAGCCAGTCAGGGACAGTCCACACCGCCGAGACCCAGTACTTC
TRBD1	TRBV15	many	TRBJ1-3	CATSRVGQGSGNTIYF	TGTGCCACCAGCAGAGTTGGACAGGGTTCTGGAAACACCATATATTTT
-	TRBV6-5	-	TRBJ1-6	CASSFLPNGNSLLHF	TGTGCCAGCAGTTTCCTCCCCAATGGCAATTCACTCCTCCACTTT
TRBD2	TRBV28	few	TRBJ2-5	CASSRTSGGLETQYF	TGTGCCAGCAGCCGGACTAGCGGAGGGTTGGAGACCCAGTACTTC
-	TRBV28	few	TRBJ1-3	CASTRRRSGNTIYF	TGTGCCAGCACCCGAAGGCGTTCTGGAAACACCATATATTTT
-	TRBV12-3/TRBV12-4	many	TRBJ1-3	CASSIGHPGNTIYF	TGTGCCAGCAGCATAGGACACCCTGGAAACACCATATATTTT
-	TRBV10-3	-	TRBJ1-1	CAISDRKAGVAAAFF	TGTGCCATCAGTGATAGGAAGGCAGGGGTGGCCGCAGCTTTCTTT
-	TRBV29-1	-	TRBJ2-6	CSVVQGSSGANVLTF	TGCAGCGTTGTCCAGGGTAGCTCTGGGGCCAACGTCCTGACTTTC
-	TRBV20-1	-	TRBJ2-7	CSARFVRAHEQYF	TGCAGTGCTAGATTTGTAAGGGCCCACGAGCAGTACTTC
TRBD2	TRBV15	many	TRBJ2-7	CATSRDYGRANEQYF	TGTGCCACCAGCAGAGATTACGGGAGGGCCAATGAGCAGTACTTC
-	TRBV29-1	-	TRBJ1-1	CSVEDRGWAEAFF	TGCAGCGTTGAAGATCGGGGGTGGGCTGAAGCTTTCTTT
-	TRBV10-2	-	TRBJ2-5	CASSDGTGQETQYF	TGCGCCAGCAGTGACGGAACGGGACAAGAGACCCAGTACTTC
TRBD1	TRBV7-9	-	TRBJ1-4	CASSLAGRGLEKLFF	TGTGCCAGCAGCTTAGCGGGCAGGGGGCTCGAAAAACTGTTTTTT
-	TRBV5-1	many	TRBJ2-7	CASSGGHGMTYEQYF	TGCGCCAGCAGCGGGGGACACGGGATGACCTACGAGCAGTACTTC
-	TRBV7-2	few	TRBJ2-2	CASRHRDKPNTGELFF	TGTGCCAGCAGGCACCGGGACAAGCCGAACACCGGGGAGCTGTTTTTT
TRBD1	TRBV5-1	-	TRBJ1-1	CASSAKHRGQGVF	TGCGCCAGCAGCGCCAAGCACCGAGGACAGGGGGTCTTT
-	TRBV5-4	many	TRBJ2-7	CALNLLSPEQYF	TGTGCCCTCAACCTTTTGTCCCCCGAGCAGTACTTC
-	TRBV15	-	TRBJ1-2	CATSRDVGGLLGYTF	TGTGCCACCAGCAGAGATGTCGGGGGTTTGCTTGGCTACACCTTC
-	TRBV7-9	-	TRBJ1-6	CASSLVGISPLHF	TGTGCCAGCAGCTTAGTGGGGATTTCACCCCTCCACTTT
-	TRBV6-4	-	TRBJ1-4	CASSDNANVKKLFF	TGTGCCAGCAGTGACAATGCCAACGTGAAGAAACTGTTTTTT
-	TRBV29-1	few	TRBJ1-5	CSAISGDGNQPQHF	TGCAGCGCGATATCGGGGGACGGCAATCAGCCCCAGCATTTT
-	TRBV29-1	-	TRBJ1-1	CSVPVGSRTEAFF	TGCAGCGTTCCAGTGGGTAGTCGGACAGAAGCTTTCTTT
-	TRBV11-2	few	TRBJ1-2	CASSLVLQGGPSRAF	TGTGCCAGCAGCTTAGTCTTGCAGGGTGGCCCCTCTAGAGCCTTC
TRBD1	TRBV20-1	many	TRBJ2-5	CSARTGGRETQYF	TGCAGTGCCCGGACAGGGGGGAGGGAGACCCAGTACTTC
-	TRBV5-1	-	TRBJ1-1	CVSSQVGNNTEAFF	TGCGTCAGCAGCCAGGTCGGGAATAACACTGAAGCTTTCTTT
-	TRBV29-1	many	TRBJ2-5	CSVELGVGETQYF	TGCAGCGTTGAACTGGGGGTCGGAGAGACCCAGTACTTC
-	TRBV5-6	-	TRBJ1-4	CASSFLGHGELFF	TGTGCCAGCAGCTTCCTGGGACATGGGGAACTGTTTTTT
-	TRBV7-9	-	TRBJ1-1	CASSSDPNTEAFF	TGTGCCAGCAGCTCGGACCCCAACACTGAAGCTTTCTTT
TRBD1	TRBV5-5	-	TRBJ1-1	CASSFVRKGAEAFF	TGTGCCAGCAGCTTCGTGAGGAAGGGGGCGGAAGCTTTCTTT
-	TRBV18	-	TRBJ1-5	CASSPLRNSNQPQHF	TGTGCCAGCTCACCACTTAGGAATAGCAATCAGCCCCAGCATTTT
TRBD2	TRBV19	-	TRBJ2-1	CASSERGPYNEQFF	TGTGCCAGTAGCGAGCGGGGCCCCTACAATGAGCAGTTCTTC
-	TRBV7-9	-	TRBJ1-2	CASSLVSLQGYGYTF	TGTGCCAGCAGCTTAGTTTCCTTACAGGGCTATGGCTACACCTTC
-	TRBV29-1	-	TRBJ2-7	CSVEQGSSYEQYF	TGCAGCGTTGAACAGGGGAGCTCCTACGAGCAGTACTTC